Below are 27 T cell receptor beta chains sequenced from a single sample in a study of blood T cell repertoires in COVID-19 (dated by TCRdb to about 2020). Receptor amplification or capture employed the immunoSEQ multiplex PCR assay. What TCRdb holds here is the immuneACCESS table cut down to in-frame rearrangements. Part of the clones is not present; checked against another copy, under half of the missing clones reflect an unresolved V gene, and the others are unexplained. This sample has 100,000 or so clones in its table, and about 90% of those were observed once. The ten largest clonotypes hold over 2% of the sample. Specimen: peripheral blood. Receptors were obtained from a man aged 50 to 60 with active COVID-19.

The chain links TRBV3-1 (or the pseudogene TRBV3-2) to TRBJ1-1, with 9 bases fitting TRBD1. Germline values: CDR1 LGHDT, CDR2 YNNKEL (reference sequence). Germline trimming cut 4 bases from V and 1 base from J; bases unmatched to any gene: 1. The CDR3 consists of 14 residues. In DNA form, the CDR3 reads TGTGCCAGCAGCCCGGGACAGGGGAACACTGAAGCTTTCTTT. Translation: CASSPGQGNTEAFF.

The chain combines TRBV6-6 with TRBJ1-2; TRBD1 aligns across 10 bases. The germline V gene encodes CDR1 MNHNY and CDR2 SVGAGI (reference sequence). Germline trimming cut 4 bases from V and 7 bases from J; bases unmatched to any gene: 12. The CDR3 is 16 amino acids. In DNA form, the CDR3 reads TGTGCCAGCAGTTCCCCCCCGGGACAGGGGATAGGTGGCTACACCTTC. Its protein product is CASSSPPGQGIGGYTF.

The chain employs TRBV7-9 and TRBJ2-1; D perhaps matches TRBD1 (6 bases). Germline V gene lookup returns CDR1 SEHNR and CDR2 FQNEAQ (reference sequence). Trimming took off 5 bases at V and 6 bases at J, with 11 bases between the two ends. The CDR3 sequence is 13 residues long. DNA of the CDR3: TGTGCCAGCAGCGTCCGAGGGGGCAATGAGCAGTTCTTC. This sequence encodes CASSVRGGNEQFF.

V is TRBV27 and J is TRBJ1-5; D is uncertain. The CDR3 covers 15 residues. Trimming took 2 bases from V and 0 from J, leaving 8 bases between them. Germline lookup yields CDR1 MNHEY and CDR2 SMNVEV (reference sequence). The CDR3 nucleotides read TGTGCCAGCAGTTTACTGGCAGATAGCAATCAGCCCCAGCATTTT. Amino acids: CASSLLADSNQPQHF.

The J gene is TRBJ1-2, the V gene TRBV6-1; a weak D match, TRBD1 (6 bases). Per germline, CDR1 MNHNS and CDR2 SASEGT. Trimming shortened V by 2 bases and J by 7 bases, and 17 bases separated the two germline ends. The CDR3 sequence is 15 residues long. As DNA, the CDR3 is TGTGCCAGCAGTGAATGGCACGTGGGGGCGGGTGGCTACACCTTC. Translation: CASSEWHVGAGGYTF.

V usage is TRBV25-1 and J usage is TRBJ1-4, with no clear D. Germline lookup yields CDR1 MGHDK and CDR2 SYGVNS. This CDR3 comprises 14 residues. V shed 5 bases and J shed 7 bases, with 14 bases lying between them. CDR3 sequence: CASSQIRLGEKLFF. DNA for the CDR3: TGTGCCAGCAGTCAAATCCGACTCGGTGAAAAACTGTTTTTT. Filled out from reference TRBV25-1 and TRBJ1-4, the complete variable domain reads EADIYQTPRYLVIGTGKKITLECSQTMGHDKMYWYQQDPGMELHLIHYSYGVNSTEKGDLSSESTVSRIRTEHFPLTLESARPSHTSQYLCASSQIRLGEKLFFGSGTQLSVL.

The chain couples TRBV7-3 to TRBJ2-2; a weak D match, TRBD2 (5 bases). CDR3 length equals 14 residues. The germline gives CDR1 SGHTA, CDR2 FQGTGA. V shed 3 bases and J shed 3 bases, with 8 bases lying between them. This chain's CDR3 is CASSFEGYTGELFF. CDR3 coding DNA: TGTGCCAGCAGCTTTGAGGGCTACACCGGGGAGCTGTTTTTT.

The V gene is TRBV5-4, the J gene TRBJ1-3; the D gene is possibly TRBD1 (6 bases). Trimming left V 1 base short and J 4 bases short, with 9 bases between. The CDR3 is 14 residues long. Germline V gene lookup returns CDR1 SGHNT and CDR2 YYREEE (reference sequence). The CDR3 is CASSLQGSGNTIYF. CDR3 nucleotides: TGTGCCAGCAGCTTGCAGGGGTCCGGAAACACCATATATTTT.

This rearrangement joins TRBV18 to TRBJ2-7, with 7 bases lining up with TRBD1. Trimming removed 4 bases from V and 3 bases from J; junction bases left unmatched: 3. This CDR3 comprises 13 residues. Germline lookup yields CDR1 KGHSH and CDR2 LQKENI. CDR3 amino acids: CASSRGQVYEQYF. The CDR3 coding sequence is TGTGCCAGCTCACGAGGACAGGTCTACGAGCAGTACTTC.

V usage is TRBV18 and J usage is TRBJ2-1; 10 bases match TRBD1. Germline trimming cut 2 bases from V and 7 bases from J; bases unmatched to any gene: 5. The CDR3 contains 15 residues. Per germline, CDR1 KGHSH and CDR2 LQKENI. CDR3 protein: CASSPRQGAWNEQFF. The CDR3 DNA is TGTGCCAGCTCACCAAGACAGGGGGCTTGGAATGAGCAGTTCTTC.

The chain couples TRBV7-2 to TRBJ1-6; 8 bases are a match to TRBD1. The V gene's germline CDR1 is SGHTA and CDR2 FQGNSA. The V segment lost 5 bases and the J segment 3 bases; nucleotides outside the gene matches: 6. The CDR3 length is 16 residues. This CDR3 reads CASSPRTGIYNSPLHF. Written as DNA, the CDR3 is TGTGCCAGCAGCCCAAGGACAGGGATCTATAATTCACCCCTCCACTTT.

The rearrangement uses TRBV6-5 and TRBJ1-1, with a weak D call TRBD1 (5 bases). The CDR3 is made up of 12 amino acids. Trimming pared 8 bases from V and 5 bases from J, leaving 12 bases between. CDR1 MNHEY and CDR2 SVGAGI come from the germline V gene. CDR3 bases: TGTGCCAGCCGTAACCGACAGACTGAAGCTTTCTTT. Translating it yields CASRNRQTEAFF.

This chain uses TRBV15 with TRBJ2-2, with 7 bases matching TRBD1. J lost 6 bases, V lost 7 bases, and 5 bases had no gene match. The CDR3 sequence is 13 residues long. Germline CDR1 and CDR2: LNHNV and YYDKDF (reference sequence). CDR3 sequence reads: CATNDRAPGELFF. CDR3 nucleotides: TGTGCCACCAACGACAGGGCCCCCGGGGAGCTGTTTTTT.

The chain employs TRBV6-5 and TRBJ1-2; D not certain. The CDR3 runs 13 residues. Trimming cost V 6 bases and J 1 base, with 9 bases left between them. Germline V CDR1 and CDR2: MNHEY, SVGAGI. The CDR3 coding sequence is TGTGCCAGCAGACAGTCTAATAACTATGGCTACACCTTC. Translating it yields CASRQSNNYGYTF.

As for this clone: The junction and the germline gene differ at one end; a read error may be behind it. The chain combines TRBV4-3 with TRBJ2-3; 9 nucleotides match TRBD2. The CDR3 is made up of 13 amino acids. Germline values: CDR1 LGHNA, CDR2 YSLEER. The CDR3 DNA sequence: TGCGCCAGCAGCCAAGAGGTGGCTAGCGGGGTCATTTTT. It yields the protein CASSQEVASGVIF.

This chain connects TRBV23-1 to TRBJ1-4, with 7 bases aligning to TRBD1. TRBV23-1 is identified as an open reading frame with a role that is uncertain. CDR3 length: 19 amino acids. V lost 3 bases and J lost 7; bases outside the gene matches: 20. This CDR3 reads CASSQDNRGCDSGSEKLFF. As DNA, the CDR3 is TGCGCCAGCAGTCAGGACAACAGGGGATGCGATAGCGGGAGTGAAAAACTGTTTTTT.

CDR3 bases: TGTGCCAGCTCTCTGGGACTTTTGGGGTCTCAAGAGACCCAGTACTTC. This translates into CASSLGLLGSQETQYF. This chain joins TRBV18 and TRBJ2-5; the D gene is possibly TRBD2 (6 bases). The germline CDR1 and CDR2 sequences are KGHSH and LQKENI. The V and J ends lost 6 bases and 2 bases respectively, with 19 bases between them. The CDR3 covers 16 residues. The variable domain in full, completed from reference TRBV18 and TRBJ2-5, reads NAGVMQNPRHLVRRRGQEARLRCSPMKGHSHVYWYRQLPEEGLKFMVYLQKENIIDESGMPKERFSAEFPKEGPSILRIQQVVRGDSAAYFCASSLGLLGSQETQYFGPGTRLLVL.

The J gene is TRBJ2-5, the V gene TRBV18; 8 bases agree with TRBD2. The CDR3 extends over 16 amino acids. The germline gives CDR1 KGHSH, CDR2 LQKENI. V lost 0 bases and J lost 5; bases outside the gene matches: 8. The CDR3, as DNA: TGTGCCAGCTCACCACCATCAACGGGGGGGCAGGAGACCCAGTACTTC. Its protein product is CASSPPSTGGQETQYF.

The CDR3 DNA reads as TGTGCCAGCAGCGTATCATCGGTAGGGGTTGGGGAAGAGCAGTTCTTC. Its protein is CASSVSSVGVGEEQFF. The chain combines TRBV9 with TRBJ2-1; D perhaps matches TRBD1 (5 bases). This CDR3 contains 16 residues. The V end lost 1 base, the J end lost 10 bases, and 21 bases lay between the germline ends. Germline V gene lookup returns CDR1 SGDLS and CDR2 YYNGEE. The whole variable domain, filled in from reference TRBV9 and TRBJ2-1, reads DSGVTQTPKHLITATGQRVTLRCSPRSGDLSVYWYQQSLDQGLQFLIQYYNGEERAKGNILERFSAQQFPDLHSELNLSSLELGDSALYFCASSVSSVGVGEEQFFGPGTRLTVL.

This chain uses TRBV6-5 with TRBJ1-2, with TRBD1 as a possible D gene (6 bases). CDR1 is MNHEY, CDR2 SVGAGI, per germline. The length of the CDR3 is 15 residues. The germline V and J ends were trimmed by 0 bases and 8 bases, with 16 bases remaining between them. As DNA, the CDR3 is TGTGCCAGCAGTTACTCTAATAGAGGGGGGGACGGCTACACCTTC. Translated: CASSYSNRGGDGYTF.

This clone was recorded only once. The chain is built from TRBV4-3 and TRBJ1-2, with 9 bases aligning to TRBD1. Germline V gene data show CDR1 as LGHNA and CDR2 as YSLEER. The CDR3 runs to 15 residues. The V gene end was trimmed by 3 bases and the J gene end by 8 bases; junction bases not matched to a gene: 10. DNA of the CDR3: TGCGCCAGCAGCCACCATGGGGACAGGGCCGAGGGCTACACCTTC. Amino acid sequence: CASSHHGDRAEGYTF.

The CDR3 reads CASSYRQGGADTQYF. The CDR3 bases are TGTGCCAGCAGTTACAGACAGGGGGGGGCAGATACGCAGTATTTT. V is TRBV6-5 and J is TRBJ2-3, with 9 positions matching TRBD1. The length of the CDR3 is 15 residues. V gave up 2 bases and J gave up 4 bases; unmatched junction bases: 4. CDR1 MNHEY and CDR2 SVGAGI come from the germline V gene.

CDR3 nucleotides: TGTGCCAGCAGCTTAACTGTAGGGGCGAACACCGGGGAGCTGTTTTTT. This translates into CASSLTVGANTGELFF. The chain couples TRBV7-8 to TRBJ2-2; a weak D match, TRBD1 (5 bases). CDR3 length: 16 residues. Germline lookup yields CDR1 SGHVS and CDR2 FQNEAQ. The V gene lost 2 bases and the J gene lost 0 bases, with 10 bases spanning the gap.

The chain recombines TRBV7-2 with TRBJ1-4, with 9 bases lining up with TRBD1. Unmatched junction bases numbered 5, after V lost 5 bases and J lost 10 bases. From germline, CDR1 is SGHTA and CDR2 FQGNSA. The CDR3 contains 13 residues. The CDR3 DNA reads as TGTGCCAGCAGCCCTGAGGGACAGGGAAAACTGTTTTTT. This translates into CASSPEGQGKLFF.

The V and J genes are TRBV2 and TRBJ2-2, with 8 positions matching TRBD2. This CDR3 has 16 residues. With 6 bases clipped from V and 4 bases from J, the junction kept 10 bases outside the gene matches. CDR1 is SNHLY, CDR2 FYNNEI, per germline. The DNA of the CDR3 is TGTGCCAGCAGACCAGCCGGGACTAGAGGCACCGGGGAGCTGTTTTTT. Translated, it gives CASRPAGTRGTGELFF.

This clone was observed once. Here the CDR3 DNA reads TGTGCCAGCAGCTCACGGACAGGGGGGAGCACAGATACGCAGTATTTT. The encoded protein is CASSSRTGGSTDTQYF. The rearrangement uses TRBV5-4 and TRBJ2-3; the match to TRBD1 covers 10 bases. The CDR3 spans 16 residues. After removal of 3 bases from V and 0 bases from J, the junction contained 4 bases not matched to a gene. Per the germline V gene, CDR1 is SGHNT and CDR2 is YYREEE (reference sequence).

The rearrangement uses TRBV6-4 and TRBJ1-1, with D perhaps TRBD1 (6 bases). This CDR3 region has 15 residues. Germline lookup yields CDR1 MRHNA and CDR2 SNTAGT. V was cut by 1 base and J by 6 bases, with 15 bases left in between. Here the CDR3 reads CASSDLEGGRSEAFF. The CDR3 DNA follows: TGTGCCAGCAGTGACTTAGAGGGGGGGAGATCTGAAGCTTTCTTT.